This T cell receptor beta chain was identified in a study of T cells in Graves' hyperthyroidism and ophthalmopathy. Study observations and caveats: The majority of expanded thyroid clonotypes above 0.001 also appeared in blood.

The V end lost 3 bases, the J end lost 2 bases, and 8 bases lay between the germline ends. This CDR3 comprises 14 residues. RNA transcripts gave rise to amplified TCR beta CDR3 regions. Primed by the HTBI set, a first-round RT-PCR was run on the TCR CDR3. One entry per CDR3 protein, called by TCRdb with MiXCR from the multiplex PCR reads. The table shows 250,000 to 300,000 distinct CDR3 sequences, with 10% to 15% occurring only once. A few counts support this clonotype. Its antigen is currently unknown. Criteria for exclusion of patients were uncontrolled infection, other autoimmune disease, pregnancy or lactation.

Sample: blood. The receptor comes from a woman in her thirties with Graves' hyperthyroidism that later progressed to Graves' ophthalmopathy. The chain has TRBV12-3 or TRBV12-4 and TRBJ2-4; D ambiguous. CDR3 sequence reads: CASSLGFTKNIQYF. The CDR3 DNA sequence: TGTGCCAGCAGTTTGGGTTTTACCAAAAACATTCAGTACTTC.